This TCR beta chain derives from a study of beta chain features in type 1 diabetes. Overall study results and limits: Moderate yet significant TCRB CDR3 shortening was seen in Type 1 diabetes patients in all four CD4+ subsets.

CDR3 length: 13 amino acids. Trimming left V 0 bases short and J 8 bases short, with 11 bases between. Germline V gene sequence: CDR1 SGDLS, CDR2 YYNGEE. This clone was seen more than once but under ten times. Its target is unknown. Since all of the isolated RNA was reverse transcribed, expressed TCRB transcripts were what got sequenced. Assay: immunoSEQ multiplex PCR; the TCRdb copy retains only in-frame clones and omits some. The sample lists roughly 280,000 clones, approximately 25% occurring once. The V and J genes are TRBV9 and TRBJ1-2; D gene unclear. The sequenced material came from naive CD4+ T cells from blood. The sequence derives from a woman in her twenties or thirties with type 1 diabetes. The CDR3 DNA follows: TGTGCCAGCAGCGTAGAAGGAGGCACAGGCTACACCTTC. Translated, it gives CASSVEGGTGYTF.